This note documents a single T cell receptor (beta chain) sequence. This clonotype was recorded many times. The antigen this receptor binds is unknown. No much larger clone is present one base from it, and per-base qualities are unavailable. The library relied on 5' RACE. Sequencing took place on a NextSeq 500. Unique molecular identifiers were attached to individual cDNA molecules in the TCR library protocol so that sequencing error and PCR bias could be corrected. Sequencing covered both TCR alpha and beta chains, and within each sample the abundances of alpha and beta sequences were tightly co-correlated. In the paper's pipeline: V gene, J gene and CDR3 annotation of TCR sequences was performed with Decombinator V4. TCRs were defined as expanded if a significant change between any two time points was detected under a Poisson model with p below 0.0001. TCR abundances were normalised to the total number of TCRs sequenced in each sample and reported as counts per million. MAIT TCRs were defined by TRAV1-2 paired with TRAJ12, TRAJ20 or TRAJ33, and iNKT TCRs by TRAV10 paired with TRAJ18. VDJdb, accessed on 1 November 2021, was searched for TCRs annotated for CMV, EBV and SARS-CoV-2, and TCRs annotated for more than one antigen were excluded. TCRdb applied fastp at Q25 and MiXCR to the public reads, then kept only in-frame beta chains. Rows with one shared CDR3 protein collapse into an entry with the most common genes and DNA. TCRdb, not the original authors, processed these V and J calls. Counted in this sample were 35,000 to 40,000 distinct CDR3 sequences; 5% to 6.5% of them appeared once. In total, the top ten clones hold 7.6% of the sample.

The data belong to a study of early T cells in non-severe SARS-CoV-2 infection (TCRdb year 2021). About the full investigation: Because TCR sequencing relied on bulk RNA taken from unsorted whole blood, pairing of alpha and beta chains was not possible. What the study reported, not specific to this receptor: VDJdb matching was skewed toward anti-spike CD8 responses and likely underestimated virus-specific expansions by missing private and CD4 specificities.

The germline V gene gives CDR1 as SGHAT and CDR2 as FQNNGV. The CDR3 sequence holds 12 residues, the cysteine and phenylalanine included. Solely the CDR3 DNA is kept, with 36 bases framed from the first base. Trimming at the junction amounts to 8 bases on V and 5 bases on J, and the germline ends lie 9 bases apart. Set within a cohort of healthcare workers in London, UK, this nested case-control study involved weekly PCR testing of nasopharyngeal swabs along with blood sampling. Healthcare workers were enrolled in the week of the UK lockdown, from 23 to 31 March 2020, and were followed every week for up to about 16 weeks.

Sequencing input: whole blood. This TCR was sampled from an adult who was a healthcare worker with PCR-confirmed SARS-CoV-2 infection or an uninfected control (not recorded which). The sequence is built from TRBV11-2 and TRBJ1-4; a confident D gene designation cannot be given. This receptor carries the CDR3 CASRRRNEKLFF. The DNA sequence follows: TGTGCCAGCCGCCGGCGGAATGAAAAACTGTTTTTT.